Each of the 21 T cell receptor beta chains below was sequenced from the same sample in a study of T cell changes during pregnancy in multiple sclerosis. Using immunoSEQ multiplex PCR, the repertoire was profiled, and TCRdb retains in-frame clones only, with some absent. The sample consists of 30,000 to 35,000 clones, roughly 90% of them appearing once. The material sequenced was CD4+ T cells from peripheral blood mononuclear cells, taken in the second trimester of pregnancy. Receptors originate from a female donor in good health, enrolled as a control in a pregnancy study.

The genes are TRBV9 and TRBJ2-7; 8 bases are a match to TRBD2. Germline V gene lookup returns CDR1 SGDLS and CDR2 YYNGEE. Trimming removed 4 bases from V and 6 bases from J; junction bases left unmatched: 6. The CDR3 consists of 13 residues. The CDR3 is CASSRGGSLEQYF. In DNA, the CDR3 is TGTGCCAGCAGCCGGGGGGGGTCGCTCGAGCAGTACTTC.

Only a few counts were recorded for this clone. The chain carries TRBV7-2 and TRBJ1-2, with TRBD1 matching over 8 bases. The CDR3 sequence is 14 residues long. V gave up 11 bases and J gave up 5 bases; unmatched junction bases: 13. Germline CDR1 and CDR2: SGHTA and FQGNSA. The CDR3 sequence: CASGGTGKTYGYTF. As DNA, the CDR3 is TGTGCCTCCGGGGGGACAGGAAAGACTTATGGCTACACCTTC.

This sequence joins TRBV6-5 and TRBJ1-2, with 10 bases identical to TRBD1. This CDR3 is built from 13 residues. CDR1 is MNHEY and CDR2 is SVGAGI in the germline V gene. V lost 2 bases, J lost 8 bases, and 2 bases stayed unmatched. The CDR3 DNA sequence: TGTGCCAGCAGTTACCGGGACAGGGGCGGCTACACCTTC. Its translation: CASSYRDRGGYTF.

The rearrangement links TRBV7-8 to TRBJ2-5; 10 bases are shared with TRBD1. Germline V gene sequence: CDR1 SGHVS, CDR2 FQNEAQ. J was trimmed by 5 bases and V by 5 bases; bases with no gene match: 8. The CDR3 runs to 15 residues. The CDR3 DNA reads as TGTGCCAGCAGCGGAGGGGACAGGGGAGGGGAGACCCAGTACTTC. As protein: CASSGGDRGGETQYF.

The chain employs TRBV7-2 and TRBJ2-2, with D tentatively TRBD1 (6 bases). The CDR3 is made up of 15 amino acids. The ends were cut back, 5 bases at V and 4 bases at J, with 14 bases in the middle. Germline-derived CDR1 and CDR2 are SGHTA and FQGNSA. Here the CDR3 reads CASSLVGQLTGELFF. CDR3 DNA: TGTGCCAGCAGCCTCGTCGGACAGCTCACCGGGGAGCTGTTTTTT.

The CDR3 nucleotides are TGTGCCAGCAGTGACCCACCAATCCTAGCGGGAGCACCCAATGAGCAGTTCTTC. This translates into CASSDPPILAGAPNEQFF. The chain has TRBV25-1 and TRBJ2-1; 10 nucleotides match TRBD2. Germline CDR1 and CDR2: MGHDK and SYGVNS. There are 18 residues in the CDR3. V gave up 3 bases and J gave up 6 bases; unmatched junction bases: 14.

The rearrangement uses TRBV5-1 and TRBJ2-1; 7 bases agree with TRBD2. CDR3 length: 16 residues. The ends lost 4 bases at V and 3 bases at J; junction bases unmatched: 10. From germline, CDR1 is SGHRS and CDR2 YFSETQ. In nucleotides, the CDR3 is TGCGCCAGCAGCCAGATATCTAGCGGACTCTACAATGAGCAGTTCTTC. Amino acid sequence: CASSQISSGLYNEQFF.

V usage is TRBV5-8 and J usage is TRBJ1-4, with 7 bases matching TRBD1. Looked up from germline, CDR1 is SGHTS and CDR2 is YDEGEE. This CDR3 is built from 15 residues. V gave up 0 bases and J gave up 7 bases; unmatched junction bases: 6. The CDR3 loop reads CASSLDGTVPEKLFF. The CDR3 DNA reads as TGTGCCAGCAGCTTGGACGGGACAGTCCCTGAAAAACTGTTTTTT.

V and J are TRBV19 and TRBJ2-7, with D perhaps TRBD1 (6 bases). CDR1 is LNHDA, CDR2 SQIVND, per germline (reference sequence). The CDR3 has 16 amino acids. V was trimmed by 6 bases and J by 0 bases, leaving 18 bases between them. In DNA form, the CDR3 reads TGTGCCAGTAGCCCCCCAAGGGGGTTTAGCTCCTACGAGCAGTACTTC. Amino acids: CASSPPRGFSSYEQYF. Full variable domain (missing parts from reference TRBV19 and TRBJ2-7): DGGITQSPKYLFRKEGQNVTLSCEQNLNHDAMYWYRQDPGQGLRLIYYSQIVNDFQKGDIAEGYSVSREKKESFPLTVTSAQKNPTAFYLCASSPPRGFSSYEQYFGPGTRLTVT.

This chain joins TRBV5-1 and TRBJ1-2; tentative D call: TRBD1 (5 bases). Germline CDR1 reads SGHRS; CDR2 reads YFSETQ. This CDR3 has 15 amino acids. Trimming cost V 4 bases and J 0 bases, with 13 bases left between them. The CDR3 sequence: CASSEDTLANYGYTF. The CDR3 coding sequence is TGCGCCAGCAGCGAGGACACCCTAGCTAACTATGGCTACACCTTC.

The chain uses TRBV30 and TRBJ2-7, with D hard to call. Between the trimmed V and J ends, which lost 0 bases and 2 bases, there was a span of 5 bases. Germline CDR1 reads GTSNPN; CDR2 reads SVGIG (reference sequence). The CDR3 loop spans 12 amino acids. The CDR3 nucleotides are TGTGCCTGGAGTGTTGGGCCCTACGAGCAGTACTTC. This gives the protein CAWSVGPYEQYF.

V gene TRBV4-3 combines with J gene TRBJ2-3, with D tentatively TRBD2 (5 bases). V lost 0 bases, J lost 1 base, and 8 bases lay in between. Per the germline V gene, CDR1 is LGHNA and CDR2 is YSLEER. The CDR3 runs 15 residues. CDR3 DNA: TGCGCCAGCAGCCAAGAAGCCGGGGGCACAGATACGCAGTATTTT. The encoded protein is CASSQEAGGTDTQYF.

The chain couples TRBV6-5 to TRBJ1-1; tentative D call: TRBD1 (6 bases). The CDR3 extends over 15 amino acids. Germline V gene sequence: CDR1 MNHEY, CDR2 SVGAGI. V lost 2 bases, J lost 0 bases, and 10 bases lay in between. In nucleotides, the CDR3 is TGTGCCAGCAGTTACGGGAGACAGGTGAACACTGAAGCTTTCTTT. This encodes CASSYGRQVNTEAFF.

This chain joins TRBV6-6 and TRBJ1-1; D remains unclear. The germline V and J ends were trimmed by 5 bases and 4 bases, with 11 bases remaining between them. The germline V gene has CDR1 MNHNY and CDR2 SVGAGI (reference sequence). This CDR3 region has 13 residues. The CDR3 region has the DNA TGTGCCAGCAGTGAGGTGTCCAGCACTGAAGCTTTCTTT. Translated, it gives CASSEVSSTEAFF.

The V gene is TRBV5-8, the J gene TRBJ2-1, with 7 bases fitting TRBD2. Looked up from germline, CDR1 is SGHTS and CDR2 is YDEGEE. With 1 base clipped from V and 2 bases from J, the junction kept 3 bases outside the gene matches. The CDR3 is 15 amino acids. In DNA form, the CDR3 reads TGTGCCAGCAGCTTGCGGGGGGTCCCCTACAATGAGCAGTTCTTC. The encoded protein is CASSLRGVPYNEQFF. The variable domain in full, with the rest retrieved from reference TRBV5-8 and TRBJ2-1, is EAGVTQSPTHLIKTRGQQATLRCSPISGHTSVYWYQQALGLGLQFLLWYDEGEERNRGNFPPRFSGRQFPNYSSELNVNALELEDSALYLCASSLRGVPYNEQFFGPGTRLTVL.

The table lists this clone with a count of one. The CDR3 reads CASSQSGTISTDTQYF. The CDR3 DNA reads as TGCGCCAGCAGCCAAAGTGGGACAATTAGCACAGATACGCAGTATTTT. The V and J genes are TRBV4-3 and TRBJ2-3; D may be TRBD1 (6 bases). The CDR3 loop spans 16 amino acids. V lost 2 bases and J lost 0, with 12 bases in between. From germline, CDR1 is LGHNA and CDR2 YSLEER.

The J gene is TRBJ1-2, the V gene TRBV6-5, with 8 bases matching TRBD1. The CDR3 spans 13 residues. J lost 8 bases, V lost 6 bases, and 8 bases had no gene match. CDR1 and CDR2 from the germline V gene are MNHEY and SVGAGI. The CDR3 sequence: CASSLGQAVGYTF. CDR3 coding DNA: TGTGCCAGCAGCCTGGGACAGGCCGTCGGCTACACCTTC.

The V call is TRBV5-6, the J call TRBJ2-5, with D perhaps TRBD2 (6 bases). The V end lost 3 bases, the J end lost 0 bases, and 21 bases lay between the germline ends. Germline CDR1 SGHDT, CDR2 YYEEEE. This CDR3 is built from 18 residues. CDR3 DNA sequence: TGTGCCAGCAGCTCTGGTCGAAGACTAGGGAACTACCAAGAGACCCAGTACTTC. Translating it yields CASSSGRRLGNYQETQYF.

The CDR3: CASRGLWGRGSSYNEQFF. The CDR3 coding sequence is TGCGCCAGCAGGGGACTATGGGGGAGGGGGAGCTCCTACAATGAGCAGTTCTTC. V and J are TRBV5-1 and TRBJ2-1; possibly TRBD2 for D (7 bases). The CDR3 runs 18 residues. Looked up from germline, CDR1 is SGHRS and CDR2 is YFSETQ. Between the trimmed V and J ends, which lost 5 bases and 0 bases, there was a span of 21 bases. The full variable domain, its missing parts supplied by reference TRBV5-1 and TRBJ2-1, is KAGVTQTPRYLIKTRGQQVTLSCSPISGHRSVSWYQQTPGQGLQFLFEYFSETQRNKGNFPGRFSGRQFSNSRSEMNVSTLELGDSALYLCASRGLWGRGSSYNEQFFGPGTRLTVL.

The chain employs TRBV7-2 and TRBJ1-5; TRBD1 matches at 7 bases. This CDR3 is 14 amino acids long. V shed 6 bases, J shed 3 bases, and the junction held 5 bases outside the gene matches. Per germline, CDR1 SGHTA and CDR2 FQGNSA. Here the CDR3 reads CASSPGGINQPQHF. CDR3 bases: TGTGCCAGCAGTCCAGGGGGAATCAATCAGCCCCAGCATTTT. Using reference TRBV7-2 and TRBJ1-5 for the parts outside the CDR3, the full variable domain is GAGVSQSPSNKVTEKGKDVELRCDPISGHTALYWYRQSLGQGLEFLIYFQGNSAPDKSGLPSDRFSAERTGGSVSTLTIQRTQQEDSAVYLCASSPGGINQPQHFGDGTRLSIL.

The genes are TRBV5-1 and TRBJ2-1, with 7 bases aligning to TRBD1. Trimming at V came to 1 base and at J to 1 base, leaving 5 bases not matched to a gene. From germline, CDR1 is SGHRS and CDR2 YFSETQ. The CDR3 runs to 16 residues. CDR3 sequence (DNA): TGCGCCAGCAGCTTGTACGGGACAGCTTCCTACAATGAGCAGTTCTTC. Its protein product is CASSLYGTASYNEQFF. The complete variable domain, with remaining parts taken from reference TRBV5-1 and TRBJ2-1, reads KAGVTQTPRYLIKTRGQQVTLSCSPISGHRSVSWYQQTPGQGLQFLFEYFSETQRNKGNFPGRFSGRQFSNSRSEMNVSTLELGDSALYLCASSLYGTASYNEQFFGPGTRLTVL.